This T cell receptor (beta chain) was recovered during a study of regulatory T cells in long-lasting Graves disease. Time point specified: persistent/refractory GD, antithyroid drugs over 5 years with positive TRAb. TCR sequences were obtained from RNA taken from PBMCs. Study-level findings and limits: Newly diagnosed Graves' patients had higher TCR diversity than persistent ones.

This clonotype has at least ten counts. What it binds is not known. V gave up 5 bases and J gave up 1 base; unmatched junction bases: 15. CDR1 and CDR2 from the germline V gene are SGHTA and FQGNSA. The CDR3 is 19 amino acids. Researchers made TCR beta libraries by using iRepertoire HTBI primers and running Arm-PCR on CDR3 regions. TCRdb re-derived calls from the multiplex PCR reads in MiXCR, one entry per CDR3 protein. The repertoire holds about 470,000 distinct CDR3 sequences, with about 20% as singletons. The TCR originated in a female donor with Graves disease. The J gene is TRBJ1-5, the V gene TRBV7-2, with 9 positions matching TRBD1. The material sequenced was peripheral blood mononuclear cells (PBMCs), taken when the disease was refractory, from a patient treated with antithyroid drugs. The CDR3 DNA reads TGTGCCAGCAGCACAGGGACAGGGAGGAATGGTAGGAGCAATCAGCCCCAGCATTTT. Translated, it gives CASSTGTGRNGRSNQPQHF.